This TCR beta chain was sequenced for a study of early T cells in non-severe SARS-CoV-2 infection. Study at large: Chains from this unsorted whole-blood bulk RNA could not be paired. Whole-study results and caveats: There was a bias toward anti-spike CD8 responses in VDJdb matching, which missed private and CD4 specificities.

This clonotype was seen only a few times. Its specificity is unknown. The CDR3 runs 18 residues. Looked up from germline, CDR1 is DFQATT and CDR2 is SNEGSKA (reference sequence). With 6 bases clipped from V and 4 bases from J, the junction kept 13 bases outside the gene matches. Attachment of unique molecular identifiers to individual cDNA molecules was performed. TCRdb re-analysed the 5' RACE reads in MiXCR, keeping a single row per CDR3 protein. The sample carries roughly 64,000 distinct CDR3 sequences, approximately 11% recorded once. The J gene is TRBJ2-6, the V gene TRBV20-1, with 12 bases that match TRBD1. The sequence was collected from an adult who was a healthcare worker with PCR-confirmed SARS-CoV-2 infection or an uninfected control (not recorded which). The material was whole blood, obtained at baseline. The CDR3 DNA reads as TGCAGTGCCAAGACGCGGGACAGGGGGCTGACAGGGGCCAACGTCCTGACTTTC. Amino acid sequence: CSAKTRDRGLTGANVLTF.